Sequencing of this T cell receptor beta chain was carried out in a study of blood T cell repertoires in COVID-19. Whole-study context: Spain, Italy and the United States supplied samples that represented acute and convalescent COVID-19. In each case, the material was cDNA or gDNA derived from T cells, B-cell-depleted T cells, or PBMCs.

This CDR3 has 13 amino acids. V lost 7 bases to trimming and J lost 1 base; unmatched junction nucleotides: 2. Germline V gene data show CDR1 as LNHDA and CDR2 as SQIVND (reference sequence). Per the original data handling: It was from reference gene primer amplification that nucleated cell counts were estimated. The data were produced by immunoSEQ multiplex PCR, yet TCRdb's version contains in-frame clones alone and is incomplete. That table supplies the V and J calls and clone size; D and trimming were determined from the DNA. The data show a few hundred thousand clones, more than 85% seen once. Sequencing used peripheral blood. V is TRBV19 and J is TRBJ2-7, with 9 bases fitting TRBD1. This receptor was obtained from a woman aged 70 to 79 with active or convalescent COVID-19. As DNA, the CDR3 is TGTGCCAGTAAGGGACAGGGTTCCTACGAGCAGTACTTC. Translating gives CASKGQGSYEQYF.